A single sample gave rise to the 17 T cell receptor beta chains below, sequenced in a study of cytomegalovirus exposure and HLA in healthy donors. In the PCR, 60 Vbeta and 13 Jbeta primers were used. Method: immunoSEQ multiplex PCR; TCRdb's copy keeps in-frame clones and lacks some. The top ten hold approximately 1.5% of the sample, which has some 160,000 clones, 70% to 80% seen once. Sequencing used PBMCs. These receptors were obtained from a male donor in good health and CMV-seronegative.

The gene calls are TRBV27 and TRBJ2-7; 9 nucleotides line up with TRBD1. Germline trimming cut 5 bases from V and 3 bases from J; bases unmatched to any gene: 8. This CDR3 spans 15 amino acids. Germline V lookup: CDR1 MNHEY, CDR2 SMNVEV (reference sequence). The CDR3 nucleotides read TGTGCCAGCAGTGCCCCCGGGACAGGGAGCTACGAGCAGTACTTC. Encoded protein: CASSAPGTGSYEQYF.

The V and J genes are TRBV4-3 and TRBJ2-3; unclear D gene. The V end lost 1 base, the J end lost 4 bases, and 15 bases lay between the germline ends. CDR1 is LGHNA and CDR2 is YSLEER in the germline V gene. The CDR3 has 16 amino acids. CDR3 DNA: TGCGCCAGCAGCCAAGGTTCCCCGGGTGTCGCAGATACGCAGTATTTT. Translated: CASSQGSPGVADTQYF.

This clone was detected a few times. For the CDR3, the DNA is TGTGCCAGCAGCAGTAGCGGGAGGGGCACAGATACGCAGTATTTT. Translated: CASSSSGRGTDTQYF. The chain is built from TRBV7-9 and TRBJ2-3; 11 positions agree with TRBD2. The CDR3 sequence is 15 residues long. CDR1 and CDR2 (germline): SEHNR, FQNEAQ (reference sequence). V lost 5 bases to trimming and J lost 1 base; unmatched junction nucleotides: 2.

This clone was counted once. The V and J genes are TRBV27 and TRBJ1-5; TRBD1 matches at 7 bases. V trimming: 9 bases; J trimming: 0 bases; junction bases outside the gene matches: 14. The CDR3 length is 17 residues. Germline values: CDR1 MNHEY, CDR2 SMNVEV (reference sequence). The CDR3 DNA reads as TGTGCCAGTAGGACCGGGACAGAAATTTATAGCAATCAGCCCCAGCATTTT. This sequence encodes CASRTGTEIYSNQPQHF.

J is TRBJ2-1 and V is TRBV15; perhaps TRBD1 as D (6 bases). CDR1 and CDR2 from the germline V gene are LNHNV and YYDKDF (reference sequence). Deletions cut 3 bases from V and 8 bases from J, with 8 bases between. The CDR3 is 12 amino acids. The CDR3 DNA reads as TGTGCCACCAGCAGTACAGGGTATGAGCAGTTCTTC. Translated, it gives CATSSTGYEQFF.

The rearrangement links TRBV5-1 to TRBJ1-1; TRBD1 aligns across 7 bases. CDR1 is SGHRS and CDR2 is YFSETQ in the germline V gene. The CDR3 is 14 amino acids. Trimming cost V 0 bases and J 7 bases; bases outside gene matches: 6. This chain's CDR3 is CASSLGRGLIEAFF. CDR3 in DNA: TGCGCCAGCAGCTTGGGGAGGGGGCTTATTGAAGCTTTCTTT.

V usage is TRBV6-5 and J usage is TRBJ2-7; 8 bases fit TRBD2. The germline V gene encodes CDR1 MNHEY and CDR2 SVGAGI. The trim removed 5 bases at V and 2 bases at J, leaving 8 bases unmatched. There are 15 residues in the CDR3. CDR3 DNA: TGTGCCAGCAGTCCCCGGGGGGGACTACCCTACGAGCAGTACTTC. Translated: CASSPRGGLPYEQYF.

This clone turned up a few times. The chain links TRBV2 to TRBJ2-3, with D perhaps TRBD2 (6 bases). This CDR3 contains 15 residues. V lost 8 bases and J 8 bases, leaving 23 bases between the germline ends. The germline gives CDR1 SNHLY, CDR2 FYNNEI. The CDR3 DNA sequence: TGTGCCAGCGGGAGGAGAGAACCTCAGGGCAGTACGCAGTATTTT. This encodes CASGRREPQGSTQYF.

This clone was counted only a few times. The rearrangement uses TRBV7-6 and TRBJ1-1; D call uncertain. The CDR3 runs 14 residues. Germline CDR1 reads SGHVS; CDR2 reads FNYEAQ. The V gene lost 3 bases and the J gene lost 3 bases, with 11 bases spanning the gap. In DNA, the CDR3 is TGTGCCAGCAGCTTGGGCAGCGGGGACACTGAAGCTTTCTTT. This codes for CASSLGSGDTEAFF.

A few counts support this clone. J is TRBJ2-7 and V is TRBV4-1; D gene unclear. The germline V and J ends were trimmed by 2 bases and 2 bases, with 10 bases remaining between them. The length of the CDR3 is 14 residues. Germline assignment: CDR1 MGHRA and CDR2 YSYEKL. The CDR3 DNA reads as TGCGCCAGCAGCCAACCAGGTCCTACCTACGAGCAGTACTTC. Its translation is CASSQPGPTYEQYF.

This rearrangement joins TRBV2 to TRBJ1-5; the D gene is possibly TRBD1 (6 bases). CDR3 length: 15 amino acids. Germline CDR1 and CDR2: SNHLY and FYNNEI. Trimming left V 6 bases short and J 1 base short, with 13 bases between. Here the CDR3 DNA reads TGTGCCAGCAGCCAAGGGGGGGCAAGCAATCAGCCCCAGCATTTT. Its translation is CASSQGGASNQPQHF.

Remarks on this clone: At one end the junction does not follow the germline gene, possibly because of a read error. The chain joins TRBV27 to TRBJ2-7, with 14 positions matching TRBD2. This CDR3 has 15 amino acids. CDR1 and CDR2 (germline): MNHEY, SMNVEV (reference sequence). CDR3 bases: TGTGCCAGCAGTCGACTAGCGGGAGGGAACTACGAGCAGTGCTTC. It codes for CASSRLAGGNYEQCF.

The chain couples TRBV28 to TRBJ1-1, with a possible D match to TRBD1 (6 bases). The CDR3 contains 15 residues. V was cut by 7 bases and J by 1 base, with 16 bases left in between. Per the germline V gene, CDR1 is MDHEN and CDR2 is SYDVKM. The CDR3 DNA reads TGTGCCAGCACCTCGGCAGGGGCTTCGAACACTGAAGCTTTCTTT. This sequence encodes CASTSAGASNTEAFF.

The chain recombines TRBV28 with TRBJ2-3; possible D gene TRBD2, 7 bases. Between the trimmed V and J ends, which lost 3 bases and 6 bases, there was a span of 19 bases. CDR1 is MDHEN and CDR2 is SYDVKM in the germline V gene. The CDR3 extends over 16 amino acids. CDR3 in amino acids: CASSFMGGLEGDTQYF. DNA for the CDR3: TGTGCCAGCAGTTTTATGGGGGGGCTAGAGGGGGATACGCAGTATTTT.

This clone showed up just a few times. CDR3 in amino acids: CASSVQGSYEKLFF. CDR3 DNA sequence: TGTGCCAGCAGTGTGCAGGGGTCGTATGAAAAACTGTTTTTT. J is TRBJ1-4 and V is TRBV6-1; TRBD1 is a possible D gene (6 bases). In germline, CDR1 is MNHNS, CDR2 SASEGT. Trimming left V 4 bases short and J 6 bases short, with 12 bases between. The CDR3 extends over 14 amino acids.

The chain links TRBV2 to TRBJ2-1; 7 bases line up with TRBD2. CDR1 and CDR2 (germline): SNHLY, FYNNEI. V was clipped by 0 bases and J by 3 bases; unmatched bases: 2. This CDR3 is 15 amino acids long. CDR3 DNA: TGTGCCAGCAGTGAAGCGGGAGGGTTCTACAATGAGCAGTTCTTC. Its translation: CASSEAGGFYNEQFF.

The gene calls are TRBV27 and TRBJ1-5, with D uncertain. The CDR3 has 14 residues. Germline-derived CDR1 and CDR2 are MNHEY and SMNVEV (reference sequence). V was clipped by 2 bases and J by 8 bases, with 13 bases between them. The CDR3 DNA reads TGTGCCAGCAGTTTACGCGGGGATGGAGAGCCCCAGCATTTT. Translation: CASSLRGDGEPQHF.